Presented here are 27 T cell receptor beta chains from one specimen sequenced in a study of cytomegalovirus exposure and HLA in healthy donors. Both 60 Vbeta primers and 13 Jbeta primers went into the PCR. Clones were sequenced by immunoSEQ multiplex PCR, and TCRdb holds only the in-frame ones, with some missing. The table shows approximately 70,000 clones, with roughly 78% occurring only once. Material: PBMCs. The receptors originated from a man in his forties or fifties in good health and CMV-seronegative.

The V gene is TRBV7-9, the J gene TRBJ2-5; 8 nucleotides match TRBD2. CDR3 length: 14 residues. Per germline, CDR1 SEHNR and CDR2 FQNEAQ (reference sequence). V trimming: 5 bases; J trimming: 5 bases; junction bases outside the gene matches: 7. CDR3 nucleotides: TGTGCCAGCAGCCTCGGGGGGGGGAGGGAGACCCAGTACTTC. It specifies CASSLGGGRETQYF. Together with reference TRBV7-9 and TRBJ2-5, the CDR3 gives the full variable domain: DTGVSQNPRHKITKRGQNVTFRCDPISEHNRLYWYRQTLGQGPEFLTYFQNEAQLEKSRLLSDRFSAERPKGSFSTLEIQRTEQGDSAMYLCASSLGGGRETQYFGPGTRLLVL.

This sequence joins TRBV5-1 and TRBJ2-4; 7 positions match TRBD2. Germline V CDR1 and CDR2: SGHRS, YFSETQ. The CDR3 has 14 residues. J gave up 6 bases and V 2 bases, and 5 bases lay outside the gene matches. CDR3 loop: CASSFAGEGNIQYF. The CDR3 DNA sequence: TGCGCCAGCAGCTTTGCGGGAGAAGGAAACATTCAGTACTTC.

The genes are TRBV7-8 and TRBJ1-3; perhaps TRBD1 as D (5 bases). The CDR3 has 15 residues. The V and J ends lost 5 bases and 4 bases respectively, with 15 bases between them. CDR1 SGHVS and CDR2 FQNEAQ come from the germline V gene. The CDR3 DNA follows: TGTGCCAGCAGCCGCGGGGGAGTCCTCGGAAACACCATATATTTT. Its protein product is CASSRGGVLGNTIYF.

The CDR3: CASSPRDWPRAQYF. The DNA of the CDR3 is TGTGCCAGCAGTCCTCGGGACTGGCCGAGGGCCCAGTACTTC. The V gene is TRBV27, the J gene TRBJ2-5; possibly TRBD2 for D (6 bases). From germline, CDR1 is MNHEY and CDR2 SMNVEV (reference sequence). This CDR3 contains 14 residues. V shed 5 bases and J shed 9 bases, with 19 bases lying between them.

The chain uses TRBV28 and TRBJ2-1; a weak D match, TRBD1 (7 bases). The germline V gene encodes CDR1 MDHEN and CDR2 SYDVKM. The CDR3 is 15 amino acids. V was cut by 5 bases and J by 4 bases, with 15 bases left in between. CDR3 coding DNA: TGTGCCAGCAGTAGGGCGGGACAGCTTTACAATGAGCAGTTCTTC. Translated, it gives CASSRAGQLYNEQFF. Using reference TRBV28 and TRBJ2-1 for the parts outside the CDR3, the full variable domain is DVKVTQSSRYLVKRTGEKVFLECVQDMDHENMFWYRQDPGLGLRLIYFSYDVKMKEKGDIPEGYSVSREKKERFSLILESASTNQTSMYLCASSRAGQLYNEQFFGPGTRLTVL.

The chain joins TRBV5-8 to TRBJ1-2; 7 bases agree with TRBD1. V dropped 4 bases and J dropped 13; count of bases not matched to a gene: 10. CDR1 is SGHTS, CDR2 YDEGEE, per germline. This CDR3 comprises 12 residues. CDR3 residues: CASSRNTGDVTF. The CDR3 DNA reads TGTGCCAGCAGCCGAAATACAGGGGACGTCACCTTC.

The chain combines TRBV5-1 with TRBJ2-5, with TRBD1 matching over 9 bases. The CDR3 loop spans 14 amino acids. V lost 4 bases, J lost 4 bases, and 5 bases stayed unmatched. The germline V gene encodes CDR1 SGHRS and CDR2 YFSETQ. The CDR3 region is CASSLTGGVETQYF. CDR3 nucleotides: TGCGCCAGCAGCCTGACAGGGGGGGTAGAGACCCAGTACTTC.

This clone showed up just a few times. V gene TRBV9 combines with J gene TRBJ2-1; D is undetermined. The CDR3 covers 15 residues. V lost 1 base and J lost 1, with 9 bases in between. Germline V gene lookup returns CDR1 SGDLS and CDR2 YYNGEE. The CDR3 here is CASSVSPSSYNEQFF. In DNA, the CDR3 is TGTGCCAGCAGCGTATCCCCCTCGTCCTACAATGAGCAGTTCTTC.

The rearrangement uses TRBV5-5 and TRBJ1-2; 7 bases are a match to TRBD1. In germline, CDR1 is SGHKS, CDR2 YYEKEE (reference sequence). This CDR3 has 18 residues. V dropped 2 bases and J dropped 0; count of bases not matched to a gene: 13. Written as DNA, the CDR3 is TGTGCCAGCAGCTTCACTCCGGGACAGAGTCCGTCTAACTATGGCTACACCTTC. Translating gives CASSFTPGQSPSNYGYTF.

The chain links TRBV4-2 to TRBJ2-7; maybe TRBD2 (6 bases). V lost 5 bases to trimming and J lost 0 bases, with 11 bases between them. The CDR3 contains 14 residues. CDR1 is LGHNA and CDR2 is YNFKEQ in the germline V gene. CDR3 sequence (DNA): TGTGCCAGCAGCATTAGCGGCAGCTCCTACGAGCAGTACTTC. This sequence encodes CASSISGSSYEQYF.

The chain uses TRBV2 and TRBJ2-3, with 15 bases that match TRBD2. The length of the CDR3 is 16 residues. Germline V gives CDR1 SNHLY, CDR2 FYNNEI. V dropped 7 bases and J dropped 6; count of bases not matched to a gene: 8. Here the CDR3 reads CASNAGLAGGGDTQYF. The CDR3 nucleotides read TGTGCCAGCAACGCGGGACTAGCGGGAGGAGGGGATACGCAGTATTTT.

The chain combines TRBV6-1 with TRBJ1-2; no clear D gene. The CDR3 runs to 13 residues. Trimming shortened V by 7 bases and J by 2 bases, and 11 bases separated the two germline ends. In germline, CDR1 is MNHNS, CDR2 SASEGT. CDR3 nucleotide sequence: TGTGCCAGCAAATTAGACGGGAACTATGGCTACACCTTC. Translation: CASKLDGNYGYTF.

This chain joins TRBV20-1 and TRBJ2-7, with D perhaps matching TRBD1 (5 bases). This CDR3 spans 11 amino acids. Trimming shortened V by 6 bases and J by 4 bases, and 10 bases separated the two germline ends. CDR1 and CDR2 (germline): DFQATT, SNEGSKA (reference sequence). CDR3 DNA: TGCAGTGCCAAGACAGCTTACGAGCAGTACTTC. It is translated as CSAKTAYEQYF.

DNA of the CDR3: TGCGCCAGCAGCTTGAGTGGAGAAAACATTCAGTACTTC. Protein product: CASSLSGENIQYF. This chain joins TRBV5-1 and TRBJ2-4, with D unclear. This CDR3 has 13 residues. V was pared by 1 base and J by 5 bases, with 7 bases between. The germline V gene has CDR1 SGHRS and CDR2 YFSETQ. Based on the CDR3 plus reference TRBV5-1 and TRBJ2-4, the full variable domain is KAGVTQTPRYLIKTRGQQVTLSCSPISGHRSVSWYQQTPGQGLQFLFEYFSETQRNKGNFPGRFSGRQFSNSRSEMNVSTLELGDSALYLCASSLSGENIQYFGAGTRLSVL.

The chain joins TRBV5-6 to TRBJ1-6, with TRBD1 as a possible D gene (5 bases). The CDR3 runs to 17 residues. Germline CDR1 SGHDT, CDR2 YYEEEE. V was cut by 4 bases and J by 2 bases, with 16 bases left in between. DNA of the CDR3: TGTGCCAGCAGCACATCCCGGTGGGGCCCCTATAATTCACCCCTCCACTTT. It codes for CASSTSRWGPYNSPLHF. Complete variable domain (other parts from reference TRBV5-6 and TRBJ1-6): DAGVTQSPTHLIKTRGQQVTLRCSPKSGHDTVSWYQQALGQGPQFIFQYYEEEERQRGNFPDRFSGHQFPNYSSELNVNALLLGDSALYLCASSTSRWGPYNSPLHFGNGTRLTVT.

The rearrangement joins TRBV18 to TRBJ1-4; a weak D match, TRBD1 (5 bases). In germline, CDR1 is KGHSH, CDR2 LQKENI. Deletions cut 6 bases from V and 7 bases from J, with 15 bases between. The CDR3 sequence is 14 residues long. The CDR3 loop reads CASSPWGVSEKLFF. CDR3 DNA: TGTGCCAGCTCCCCCTGGGGGGTCAGTGAAAAACTGTTTTTT. Full variable domain (outside the CDR3, taken from reference TRBV18 and TRBJ1-4): NAGVMQNPRHLVRRRGQEARLRCSPMKGHSHVYWYRQLPEEGLKFMVYLQKENIIDESGMPKERFSAEFPKEGPSILRIQQVVRGDSAAYFCASSPWGVSEKLFFGSGTQLSVL.

This sequence joins TRBV5-1 and TRBJ1-1; tentatively, D is TRBD1 (6 bases). Trimming left V 0 bases short and J 2 bases short, with 14 bases between. The CDR3 is 16 residues long. In germline, CDR1 is SGHRS, CDR2 YFSETQ. CDR3 residues: CASSLAPGAINTEAFF. The DNA of the CDR3 is TGCGCCAGCAGCTTGGCCCCAGGGGCCATAAACACTGAAGCTTTCTTT.

The rearrangement joins TRBV10-3 to TRBJ2-5; 16 bases are a match to TRBD2. The V segment lost 2 bases and the J segment 5 bases; nucleotides outside the gene matches: 2. CDR1 is ENHRY, CDR2 SYGVKD, per germline. The CDR3 runs 16 residues. CDR3 loop: CAISEGTSGGVETQYF. The CDR3, as DNA: TGTGCCATCAGTGAGGGGACTAGCGGGGGGGTGGAGACCCAGTACTTC.

The V gene is TRBV28, the J gene TRBJ1-1; no clear D. Trimming left V 10 bases short and J 5 bases short, with 20 bases between. CDR1 is MDHEN and CDR2 is SYDVKM in the germline V gene. This CDR3 is 14 amino acids long. The CDR3 sequence is CAIEERGRRTEAFF. The DNA of the CDR3 is TGTGCCATCGAGGAACGGGGTCGGAGAACTGAAGCTTTCTTT.

The chain links TRBV19 to TRBJ1-5, with D uncertain. V was clipped by 2 bases and J by 1 base, with 12 bases between them. The germline gives CDR1 LNHDA, CDR2 SQIVND (reference sequence). The CDR3 contains 16 residues. The CDR3 sequence is CASSIYREVSNQPQHF. The DNA of the CDR3 is TGTGCCAGTAGTATATATAGGGAGGTGAGCAATCAGCCCCAGCATTTT.

V and J are TRBV9 and TRBJ2-3, with 12 nucleotides matching TRBD2. Germline CDR1 SGDLS, CDR2 YYNGEE. CDR3 size: 17 residues. The trim removed 4 bases at V and 2 bases at J, leaving 8 bases unmatched. DNA of the CDR3: TGTGCCAGCAGCACGCGGACTAGCGGGGCCTTCACAGATACGCAGTATTTT. Its protein is CASSTRTSGAFTDTQYF.

This chain uses TRBV15 with TRBJ2-7; TRBD2 aligns across 9 bases. CDR3 length: 13 amino acids. Germline V gene sequence: CDR1 LNHNV, CDR2 YYDKDF (reference sequence). With V trimmed by 8 bases and J by 6 bases, 8 bases remained unmatched. This CDR3 reads CATALAGSTEQYF. As DNA, the CDR3 is TGTGCCACCGCTCTAGCGGGGTCGACCGAGCAGTACTTC.

The chain uses TRBV7-2 and TRBJ1-4; 7 bases match TRBD1. CDR1 is SGHTA, CDR2 FQGNSA, per germline. The CDR3 is 16 residues long. V shed 3 bases and J 0 bases; nucleotides not matched to a gene: 4. The CDR3 is CASSLKGAATNEKLFF. As DNA, the CDR3 is TGTGCCAGCAGCTTGAAGGGGGCTGCAACTAATGAAAAACTGTTTTTT.

V gene TRBV18 combines with J gene TRBJ1-1; 8 bases align to TRBD1. Germline CDR1 reads KGHSH; CDR2 reads LQKENI. J gave up 0 bases and V 5 bases, and 5 bases lay outside the gene matches. CDR3 length: 15 amino acids. CDR3 region: CASSARQGLNTEAFF. CDR3 bases: TGTGCCAGCTCAGCCCGACAGGGGCTGAACACTGAAGCTTTCTTT.

This chain uses TRBV5-1 with TRBJ2-6, with 7 bases fitting TRBD1. The CDR3 contains 16 residues. CDR1 is SGHRS and CDR2 is YFSETQ in the germline V gene. Losses at the gene ends were 5 bases for V and 2 bases for J; bases not matched to a gene: 7. Here the CDR3 reads CASRRQGLAGANVLTF. In DNA form, the CDR3 reads TGCGCCAGCAGAAGACAGGGATTAGCTGGGGCCAACGTCCTGACTTTC. Full variable domain (remainder filled in from reference TRBV5-1 and TRBJ2-6): KAGVTQTPRYLIKTRGQQVTLSCSPISGHRSVSWYQQTPGQGLQFLFEYFSETQRNKGNFPGRFSGRQFSNSRSEMNVSTLELGDSALYLCASRRQGLAGANVLTFGAGSRLTVL.

The V call is TRBV9, the J call TRBJ2-1, with 10 bases identical to TRBD2. Germline V lookup: CDR1 SGDLS, CDR2 YYNGEE. Losses at the gene ends were 3 bases for V and 2 bases for J; bases not matched to a gene: 8. The CDR3 has 17 residues. CDR3 in amino acids: CASSAEGLADAYNEQFF. For the CDR3, the DNA is TGTGCCAGCAGCGCCGAAGGACTAGCGGACGCCTACAATGAGCAGTTCTTC.

The genes are TRBV10-3 and TRBJ2-5, with D perhaps TRBD2 (6 bases). Germline V gene sequence: CDR1 ENHRY, CDR2 SYGVKD. There are 15 residues in the CDR3. V lost 0 bases and J 2 bases, leaving 10 bases between the germline ends. The CDR3 coding sequence is TGTGCCATCAGTGAGTCGGGGGGACTTCAAGAGACCCAGTACTTC. This sequence encodes CAISESGGLQETQYF.